Sequencing of this T cell receptor (beta chain) was carried out in a study of blood T cell repertoires in COVID-19. The method was immunoSEQ multiplex PCR; TCRdb's version includes in-frame clones alone and lacks a portion of them. The profile shows about 230,000 clones, about nine tenths of them singletons. J was trimmed by 4 bases and V by 2 bases; bases with no gene match: 8. This CDR3 has 15 residues. Per germline, CDR1 SGHRS and CDR2 YFSETQ. The chain is built from TRBV5-1 and TRBJ2-7; TRBD2 agrees at 8 bases. This clonotype was obtained from a woman aged 55-70 years with acute or convalescent COVID-19. Sequencing used peripheral blood. CDR3 coding DNA: TGCGCCAGCAGCTTAGGGACTAGTGATCCTTACGAGCAGTACTTC. It is translated as CASSLGTSDPYEQYF.